The clone carrying this T cell receptor (beta chain) was observed a few times. These data come from a study of blood T cell repertoires in COVID-19. TCRdb's copy holds only in-frame clones and misses some; the assay was immunoSEQ multiplex PCR. Here the sample spans 150,000 to 200,000 clones, roughly 91% being singletons. This CDR3 region has 14 residues. The V and J ends lost 4 bases and 5 bases respectively, with 11 bases between them. CDR1 is SGHVS, CDR2 FQNEAQ, per germline. The source is a human donor in a cohort sampled during active COVID-19. Sequenced sample: peripheral blood. This chain links TRBV7-8 with TRBJ2-2; D gene unclear. This CDR3 reads CASSSPTATGELFF. DNA for the CDR3: TGTGCCAGCAGCTCACCGACTGCTACCGGGGAGCTGTTTTTT.